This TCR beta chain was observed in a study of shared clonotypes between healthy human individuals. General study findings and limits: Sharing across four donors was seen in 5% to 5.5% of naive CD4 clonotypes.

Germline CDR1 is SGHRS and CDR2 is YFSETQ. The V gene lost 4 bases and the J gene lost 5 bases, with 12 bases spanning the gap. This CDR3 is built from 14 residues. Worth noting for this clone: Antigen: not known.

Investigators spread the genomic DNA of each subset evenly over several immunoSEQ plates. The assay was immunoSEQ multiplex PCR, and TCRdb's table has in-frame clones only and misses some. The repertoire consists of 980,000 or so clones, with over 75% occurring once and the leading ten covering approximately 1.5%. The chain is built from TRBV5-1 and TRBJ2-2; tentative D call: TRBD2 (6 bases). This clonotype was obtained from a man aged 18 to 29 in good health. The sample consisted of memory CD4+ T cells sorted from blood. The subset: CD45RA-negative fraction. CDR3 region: CASSLGGGTGELFF. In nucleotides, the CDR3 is TGCGCCAGCAGCCTCGGGGGAGGTACCGGGGAGCTGTTTTTT. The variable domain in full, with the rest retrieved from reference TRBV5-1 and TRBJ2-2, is KAGVTQTPRYLIKTRGQQVTLSCSPISGHRSVSWYQQTPGQGLQFLFEYFSETQRNKGNFPGRFSGRQFSNSRSEMNVSTLELGDSALYLCASSLGGGTGELFFGEGSRLTVL.